This TCR beta chain was recovered during a study of T-cell memory formation after mild COVID-19 (dated by TCRdb to the early 2020s). Background on the whole study: TCR sequence clusters from the two donors were found to be largely donor specific. In a couple of donors, T-cell clones that expanded and contracted after mild COVID-19 were tracked by sequencing TCRalpha and TCRbeta repertoires over time. The cohort comprised two young, previously healthy adult volunteers, one female and one male.

Ficoll-Paque density gradient centrifugation was used to isolate PBMCs. This clonotype was found many times. The specificity of this receptor is unknown. Base qualities are missing; no much larger clone stands one base away. The instrument was an Illumina NovaSeq 6000. cDNA libraries for TCRalpha and TCRbeta were prepared by 5'RACE using constant-segment primers, with sample barcodes and unique molecular identifiers added. Trizol reagent was used to extract RNA from every sample. Libraries were amplified in two PCR steps, with a second sample barcode and Illumina TruSeq adapters added in the second step. The libraries were sequenced on an Illumina NovaSeq using 2 x 150 bp paired-end reads. Processing in the source paper ran as follows. The reads were demultiplexed and collapsed into UMI-guided consensus sequences using migec v1.2.7. With mixcr v2.1.11, UMI consensuses were aligned to TRA and TRB V and J templates and assembled into clonotypes. Expanded or contracted clonotypes were those called significant by both edgeR and NoisET, with noise models trained on biological replicates. For edgeR calls, the cutoffs were a false discovery rate-adjusted p below 0.01 and a log2 fold-change threshold of 1. As an exploratory analysis of dynamics, max-normalized trajectories of the 1000 most abundant clonotypes were examined by PCA with hierarchical clustering. Separately sequenced CD4+ and CD8+ repertoires were used to assign the CD4 or CD8 phenotype of responding clones. TCRdb reanalyzed the raw reads on its own, using fastp at Q25 for trimming and MiXCR for clone calling, and kept in-frame beta chains. Duplicate CDR3 protein sequences are folded into a single record with the most common DNA and genes. In this record, the V and J calls reflect TCRdb's handling and not the investigators' own analysis. The sample table holds 250,000 to 350,000 distinct CDR3 sequences, of which roughly 16% were seen once. The ten largest account for roughly 24% of the sample.

Here is what the overall study found, with its caveats: Clones contracting from day 15 to 85 had balanced CD4/CD8 phenotypes, while a second wave expanding from day 15 to 37 was biased towards CD4+. The study covered only two mild cases, and larger cohorts including severe cases with pre-infection samples were considered necessary. The second-wave clones that peaked on day 37 were not confirmed to be SARS-CoV-2 specific. Contracting CD4+ clones appeared mostly in the CM and EM memory subsets, whereas CD8+ clones were enriched in EMRA. Some responding clones were detected in pre-infection memory, suggesting pre-existing cross-reactive memory T cells joined the SARS-CoV-2 response.

This sequence originates from a young man who had mild COVID-19 (a few samples of this study predate the infection). The sample titles of this study are shuffled in the database, so cell type and time point are left out; the donor was told from shared clones. Sequenced material: PBMCs or a T cell subset sorted from them (not recorded which).

In nucleotides, the sequence is TGTGCCAGCAGCTTACAGAGATGGGGACCGAGGTCTTTTCAAACCGGGGAGCTGTTTTTT. It encodes CASSLQRWGPRSFQTGELFF. The chain links TRBV7-9 with TRBJ2-2; the D gene is tentatively TRBD1 or TRBD2, each matching 5 bases. Reading the germline V gene (reference sequence) gives CDR1 SEHNR and CDR2 FQNEAQ. V loses 2 bases of germline sequence and J loses 5 bases, and the interval between the two ends is 27 bases. The CDR3, cysteine through phenylalanine, is 20 amino acids long. The retained sequence is limited to the CDR3, 60 bases, with the frame set at the first base.